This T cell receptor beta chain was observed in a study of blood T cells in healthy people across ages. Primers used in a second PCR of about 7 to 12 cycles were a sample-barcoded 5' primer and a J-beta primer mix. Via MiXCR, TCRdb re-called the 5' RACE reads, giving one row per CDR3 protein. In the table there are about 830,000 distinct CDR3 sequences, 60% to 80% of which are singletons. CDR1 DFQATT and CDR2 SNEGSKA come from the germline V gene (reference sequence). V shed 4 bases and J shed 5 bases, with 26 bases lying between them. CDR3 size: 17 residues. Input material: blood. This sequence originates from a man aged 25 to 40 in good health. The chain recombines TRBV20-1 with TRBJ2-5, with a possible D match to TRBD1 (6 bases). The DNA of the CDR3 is TGCAGTGCTATACACACTGGGTGGGCAGGGGCGAGCGAGACCCAGTACTTC. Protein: CSAIHTGWAGASETQYF.